One and the same sample provided the 32 T cell receptor beta chains below, sequenced in a study of T cell responses to AZD1222 COVID-19 vaccine. Repertoires were generated with immunoSEQ multiplex PCR, while TCRdb's copy carries only in-frame clones and drops some. Here the sample spans fewer than 150,000 clones, 80% to 95% being singletons. Specimen: peripheral blood, collected 28 days after the second AZD1222 dose. All receptors come from an adult who received the AZD1222 COVID-19 vaccine.

V is TRBV30 and J is TRBJ1-3, with D unresolved. The CDR3 covers 14 residues. Germline assignment: CDR1 GTSNPN and CDR2 SVGIG (reference sequence). The ends were cut back, 5 bases at V and 4 bases at J, with 15 bases in the middle. The CDR3 region has the DNA TGTGCCTGGGTTCCTAAGTTTTACGGAAACACCATATATTTT. It specifies CAWVPKFYGNTIYF.

The chain has TRBV6-2 or TRBV6-3 and TRBJ1-1, with 8 bases aligning to TRBD1. The CDR3 runs to 15 residues. Unmatched junction bases numbered 4, after V lost 4 bases and J lost 0 bases. Germline assignment: CDR1 MNHEY and CDR2 SVGEGT. CDR3 sequence: CASSSGQGLNTEAFF. CDR3 DNA sequence: TGTGCCAGCAGTTCCGGACAGGGCCTGAACACTGAAGCTTTCTTT.

The chain links TRBV9 to TRBJ1-6; the D gene is possibly TRBD1 (5 bases). CDR1 and CDR2 (germline): SGDLS, YYNGEE. The CDR3 is 14 amino acids. The V and J ends lost 4 bases and 9 bases respectively, with 14 bases between them. The CDR3 loop is CASSPEGFTSPLHF. The CDR3 nucleotides are TGTGCCAGCAGCCCTGAGGGGTTTACTTCACCCCTCCACTTT.

The V and J genes are TRBV21-1 and TRBJ1-2. TRBV21-1 is classified as a pseudogene. The CDR3 extends over 16 amino acids. CDR3 residues: CASSKVGGPGGNGYTF. Written as DNA, the CDR3 is TGTGCCAGCAGCAAAGTGGGGGGACCTGGGGGTAATGGCTACACCTTC.

The rearrangement links TRBV7-9 to TRBJ2-3, with D hard to call. The CDR3 runs 16 residues. The ends were cut back, 0 bases at V and 0 bases at J, with 10 bases in the middle. The V gene's germline CDR1 is SEHNR and CDR2 FQNEAQ (reference sequence). In DNA, the CDR3 is TGTGCCAGCAGCTTAGCGCAGGTGGCGAGCACAGATACGCAGTATTTT. Its protein is CASSLAQVASTDTQYF.

This clone was recorded once. The chain links TRBV2 to TRBJ1-5; perhaps TRBD1 as D (6 bases). Per germline, CDR1 SNHLY and CDR2 FYNNEI. This CDR3 region has 17 residues. Trimming took off 1 base at V and 1 base at J, with 14 bases between the two ends. In DNA, the CDR3 is TGTGCCAGCAGTGAAGTGGGGGGGGCTAGGAGCAATCAGCCCCAGCATTTT. Protein sequence: CASSEVGGARSNQPQHF.

This chain connects TRBV7-2 to TRBJ2-1, with a weak D call TRBD2 (6 bases). There are 15 residues in the CDR3. The germline V and J ends were trimmed by 4 bases and 0 bases, with 10 bases remaining between them. The V gene's germline CDR1 is SGHTA and CDR2 FQGNSA. The CDR3 is CASSWDSSSYNEQFF. In DNA form, the CDR3 reads TGTGCCAGCAGCTGGGACTCAAGCTCCTACAATGAGCAGTTCTTC.

J is TRBJ2-5 and V is TRBV7-9, with D tentatively TRBD1 (5 bases). The V and J ends lost 5 bases and 2 bases respectively, with 12 bases between them. The V gene's germline CDR1 is SEHNR and CDR2 FQNEAQ (reference sequence). This CDR3 has 14 amino acids. Here the CDR3 DNA reads TGTGCCAGCAGCCCACCGACAGATCAAGAGACCCAGTACTTC. This codes for CASSPPTDQETQYF.

This chain uses TRBV4-1 with TRBJ1-1; D unclear. Germline V gene sequence: CDR1 MGHRA, CDR2 YSYEKL. This CDR3 is built from 13 residues. With 4 bases removed from V and 4 bases from J, the gap between germline ends came to 10 bases. This CDR3 reads CASSLLTSTEAFF. The CDR3 DNA reads TGCGCCAGCAGCCTTCTAACCAGCACTGAAGCTTTCTTT.

This clone was observed a single time. V gene TRBV7-2 combines with J gene TRBJ1-6, with D possibly TRBD1 on 5 matching bases. The CDR3 totals 14 residues. Trimming took 5 bases from V and 9 from J, leaving 14 bases between them. Germline CDR1 and CDR2: SGHTA and FQGNSA. The CDR3 protein is CASSLGRGSSPLHF. The CDR3 DNA reads as TGTGCCAGCAGCCTGGGACGGGGGAGTTCACCCCTCCACTTT.

This clone was seen a handful of times. The chain recombines TRBV11-2 with TRBJ2-3, with TRBD2 identical over 8 bases. The V and J ends lost 5 bases and 3 bases, in that order; junction bases with no gene match: 7. Germline V gene data show CDR1 as SGHAT and CDR2 as FQNNGV. This CDR3 spans 15 amino acids. CDR3 sequence (DNA): TGTGCCAGCAGCATCAATAGCGGGGATACAGATACGCAGTATTTT. It codes for CASSINSGDTDTQYF.

The CDR3 protein is CASSHANSNQPQHF. CDR3 in DNA: TGCGCCAGCAGCCACGCAAATAGCAATCAGCCCCAGCATTTT. This rearrangement joins TRBV4-1 to TRBJ1-5; D remains ambiguous. CDR1 and CDR2 from the germline V gene are MGHRA and YSYEKL. V lost 3 bases to trimming and J lost 0 bases, with 6 bases between them. This CDR3 has 14 residues.

This clone has just one count. The chain joins TRBV5-8 to TRBJ2-4; 14 bases agree with TRBD2. Trimming took 0 bases from V and 9 from J; bases not matched to a gene: 11. Germline V gene sequence: CDR1 SGHTS, CDR2 YDEGEE. The CDR3 extends over 18 amino acids. The CDR3, as DNA: TGTGCCAGCAGCTTGGCTGGACTAGCGGGGGGTTCCTTAGGCATTCAGTACTTC. It encodes CASSLAGLAGGSLGIQYF. The whole variable domain, filled in from reference TRBV5-8 and TRBJ2-4, reads EAGVTQSPTHLIKTRGQQATLRCSPISGHTSVYWYQQALGLGLQFLLWYDEGEERNRGNFPPRFSGRQFPNYSSELNVNALELEDSALYLCASSLAGLAGGSLGIQYFGAGTRLSVL.

J is TRBJ1-1 and V is TRBV12-3 or TRBV12-4; 7 nucleotides agree with TRBD1. The CDR3 covers 12 residues. Losses at the gene ends were 6 bases for V and 4 bases for J; bases not matched to a gene: 2. As DNA, the CDR3 is TGTGCCAGCAGCCCAGGGGGCACTGAAGCTTTCTTT. Translation: CASSPGGTEAFF.

The chain is built from TRBV12-5 and TRBJ1-4; D perhaps matches TRBD1 (5 bases). Germline CDR1 LGHNT, CDR2 FRNRAP. This CDR3 contains 18 residues. The V gene lost 1 base and the J gene lost 2 bases, with 17 bases spanning the gap. CDR3 DNA: TGTGCTAGTGGTTTGGACCTGGGGGTCTGGCAGACTAATGAAAAACTGTTTTTT. Its translation is CASGLDLGVWQTNEKLFF.

This sequence joins TRBV5-5 and TRBJ1-4; TRBD1 agrees at 7 bases. Germline CDR1 is SGHKS and CDR2 is YYEKEE (reference sequence). The CDR3 loop spans 14 amino acids. Trimming cost V 4 bases and J 8 bases; bases outside gene matches: 8. This CDR3 is CASSERGPGEKLFF. As DNA, the CDR3 is TGTGCCAGCAGCGAAAGGGGGCCTGGGGAAAAACTGTTTTTT.

This clone was seen a handful of times. The V gene is TRBV6-2 or TRBV6-3, the J gene TRBJ2-2, with D unclear. Between the trimmed V and J ends, which lost 3 bases and 6 bases, there was a span of 8 bases. The CDR3 contains 13 residues. Germline CDR1 is MNHEY and CDR2 is SVGEGT. Written as DNA, the CDR3 is TGTGCCAGCAGTTATCCGGACGCCGGGGAGCTGTTTTTT. Translating gives CASSYPDAGELFF.

This clone has only a few counts. The rearrangement links TRBV3-1 (or the pseudogene TRBV3-2) to TRBJ2-7; TRBD2 agrees at 8 bases. CDR1 is LGHDT and CDR2 is YNNKEL in the germline V gene (reference sequence). The CDR3 runs to 17 residues. V lost 3 bases to trimming and J lost 4 bases; unmatched junction nucleotides: 14. The CDR3 DNA follows: TGTGCCAGCAGCCAGGCCCACCAGGGGCGGGGGGATTACGAGCAGTACTTC. Translating it yields CASSQAHQGRGDYEQYF.

The V call is TRBV18, the J call TRBJ2-1; 9 bases align to TRBD1. The CDR3 extends over 15 amino acids. Germline lookup yields CDR1 KGHSH and CDR2 LQKENI. V gave up 1 base and J gave up 4 bases; unmatched junction bases: 2. The CDR3 loop reads CASSPQGTGYNEQFF. Here the CDR3 DNA reads TGTGCCAGCTCACCACAGGGGACAGGGTACAATGAGCAGTTCTTC.

The chain has TRBV24-1 and TRBJ2-1; tentatively, D is TRBD2 (5 bases). The V end lost 6 bases, the J end lost 0 bases, and 8 bases lay between the germline ends. The length of the CDR3 is 14 residues. CDR1 and CDR2 (germline): KGHDR, SFDVKD. CDR3 coding DNA: TGTGCCACCAGTTCTAGCAGCTCCTACAATGAGCAGTTCTTC. Encoded protein: CATSSSSSYNEQFF.

J is TRBJ1-1 and V is TRBV5-8, with no clear D. The V and J ends lost 3 bases and 1 base respectively, with 10 bases between them. The CDR3 spans 14 residues. The germline CDR1 and CDR2 sequences are SGHTS and YDEGEE. Here the CDR3 reads CASSSMEKNTEAFF. The CDR3 region has the DNA TGTGCCAGCAGCTCGATGGAAAAGAACACTGAAGCTTTCTTT.

This clone is a singleton in its sample. The chain couples TRBV30 to TRBJ2-3; 7 bases are shared with TRBD1. CDR1 is GTSNPN and CDR2 is SVGIG in the germline V gene (reference sequence). CDR3 length: 14 amino acids. Trimming removed 5 bases from V and 0 bases from J; junction bases left unmatched: 5. In nucleotides, the CDR3 is TGTGCCTGGGTCAGGGGGTCTAGCACAGATACGCAGTATTTT. This translates into CAWVRGSSTDTQYF.

The chain is built from TRBV6-2 or TRBV6-3 and TRBJ1-2; 7 nucleotides line up with TRBD1. The V segment lost 6 bases and the J segment 2 bases; nucleotides outside the gene matches: 9. The CDR3 is 15 residues long. CDR1 is MNHEY, CDR2 SVGEGT, per germline. The CDR3 is CASSSTGETNYGYTF. CDR3 DNA: TGTGCCAGCAGCTCCACAGGGGAGACCAACTATGGCTACACCTTC.

This clone was counted a single time. The CDR3 loop reads CASSPQDIWGIDEQYF. CDR3 DNA: TGTGCCAGCTCACCCCAGGACATTTGGGGGATCGACGAGCAGTACTTC. V usage is TRBV18 and J usage is TRBJ2-7; perhaps D is TRBD1 or TRBD2 (5 bases each). The CDR3 totals 16 residues. Germline V lookup: CDR1 KGHSH, CDR2 LQKENI. Deletions cut 3 bases from V and 5 bases from J, with 20 bases between.

The chain uses TRBV29-1 and TRBJ2-1; D perhaps matches TRBD2 (6 bases). This CDR3 comprises 14 residues. Trimming took 6 bases from V and 10 from J, leaving 22 bases between them. From germline, CDR1 is SQVTM and CDR2 ANQGSEA. The CDR3: CSVDPGLSAREQFF. The CDR3, as DNA: TGCAGCGTAGATCCGGGACTTTCCGCGCGGGAGCAGTTCTTC.

The V call is TRBV7-2, the J call TRBJ2-1; 8 positions agree with TRBD2. Germline CDR1 SGHTA, CDR2 FQGNSA. This CDR3 region has 16 residues. V dropped 5 bases and J dropped 3; count of bases not matched to a gene: 9. In nucleotides, the CDR3 is TGTGCCAGCAGCCCCCGCCAACGGGGGGGCTACAATGAGCAGTTCTTC. Its translation is CASSPRQRGGYNEQFF. Based on the CDR3 plus reference TRBV7-2 and TRBJ2-1, the full variable domain is GAGVSQSPSNKVTEKGKDVELRCDPISGHTALYWYRQSLGQGLEFLIYFQGNSAPDKSGLPSDRFSAERTGGSVSTLTIQRTQQEDSAVYLCASSPRQRGGYNEQFFGPGTRLTVL.

This clone appeared a single time. The J gene is TRBJ1-2, the V gene TRBV6-5; no reliable D call. Germline CDR1 and CDR2: MNHEY and SVGAGI. The length of the CDR3 is 12 residues. The V end lost 6 bases, the J end lost 8 bases, and 13 bases lay between the germline ends. For the CDR3, the DNA is TGTGCCAGCAGGAGAGGATCGGCGGGCTACACCTTC. Translated: CASRRGSAGYTF.

This chain uses TRBV7-9 with TRBJ2-7; D is possibly TRBD2 (5 bases). There are 15 residues in the CDR3. The germline V gene encodes CDR1 SEHNR and CDR2 FQNEAQ (reference sequence). V lost 5 bases, J lost 2 bases, and 16 bases lay in between. CDR3 region: CASSQGSSYPYEQYF. CDR3 in DNA: TGTGCCAGCAGCCAAGGGAGTAGTTACCCCTACGAGCAGTACTTC.

The chain employs TRBV12-5 and TRBJ1-2; D possibly corresponds to TRBD1 (5 bases). Trimming took 3 bases from V and 7 from J, leaving 12 bases between them. Germline V gives CDR1 LGHNT, CDR2 FRNRAP. The CDR3 has 13 residues. The CDR3 spells CASGLTQGVGYTF. The CDR3 DNA reads TGTGCTAGTGGTTTAACGCAGGGAGTTGGCTACACCTTC.

In the case of this clone: A read error may account for a junction end that differs from germline. The CDR3 reads CASSYAGTSLF. In nucleotides, the CDR3 is TGTGCCAGCAGTTATGCCGGGACTAGTCTTTTC. V usage is TRBV13 and J usage is TRBJ2-4; 8 nucleotides line up with TRBD2. Germline loops: CDR1 PRHDT, CDR2 FYEKMQ (reference sequence). The CDR3 extends over 11 amino acids. Complete variable domain (other parts from reference TRBV13 and TRBJ2-4): AAGVIQSPRHLIKEKRETATLKCYPIPRHDTVYWYQQGPGQDPQFLISFYEKMQSDKGSIPDRFSAQQFSDYHSELNMSSLELGDSALYFCASSYAGTSLFGAGTRLSVL.

The J gene is TRBJ1-2, the V gene TRBV5-1; D possibly corresponds to TRBD1 (5 bases). Germline CDR1 SGHRS, CDR2 YFSETQ. The CDR3 sequence is 17 residues long. V dropped 0 bases and J dropped 0 bases, with 15 bases sitting between them. CDR3 coding DNA: TGCGCCAGCAGCTTGGTTACCGGGACGGCCTCTAACTATGGCTACACCTTC. It translates to CASSLVTGTASNYGYTF.

The chain uses TRBV5-4 and TRBJ2-1; 7 positions agree with TRBD2. This CDR3 is built from 15 residues. Germline values: CDR1 SGHNT, CDR2 YYREEE (reference sequence). V trimming: 3 bases; J trimming: 6 bases; junction bases outside the gene matches: 9. For the CDR3, the DNA is TGTGCCAGCAGCTCTGGGCCTAGCGGTTCCAATGAGCAGTTCTTC. Translating it yields CASSSGPSGSNEQFF.